This T cell receptor (beta chain) was identified during a study of T-cell reconstitution after alpha-beta-depleted transplantation in children. Unique molecular identifiers were used in preparing the TCRbeta library. TCRdb redid the calling of the PCR reads with MiXCR, one entry per CDR3 protein. Seen here are some 200,000 distinct CDR3 sequences, 11% observed once, and the top ten hold over 25%. This clonotype showed up many times. With 0 bases removed from V and 9 bases from J, the gap between germline ends came to 18 bases. Germline CDR1 is LNHNV and CDR2 is YYDKDF (reference sequence). CDR3 length: 16 residues.

The receptor's source is a child less than two years old with acute myeloid leukemia, due to receive a stem cell transplant. This chain links TRBV15 with TRBJ1-3; D may be TRBD1 (6 bases). The sample was PBMCs, taken before TCRalphabeta/CD19-depleted stem cell transplant. CDR3 bases: TGTGCCACCAGCAGAGACCGAACAGGGTGGGCCAGCACCATATATTTT. Its protein product is CATSRDRTGWASTIYF.